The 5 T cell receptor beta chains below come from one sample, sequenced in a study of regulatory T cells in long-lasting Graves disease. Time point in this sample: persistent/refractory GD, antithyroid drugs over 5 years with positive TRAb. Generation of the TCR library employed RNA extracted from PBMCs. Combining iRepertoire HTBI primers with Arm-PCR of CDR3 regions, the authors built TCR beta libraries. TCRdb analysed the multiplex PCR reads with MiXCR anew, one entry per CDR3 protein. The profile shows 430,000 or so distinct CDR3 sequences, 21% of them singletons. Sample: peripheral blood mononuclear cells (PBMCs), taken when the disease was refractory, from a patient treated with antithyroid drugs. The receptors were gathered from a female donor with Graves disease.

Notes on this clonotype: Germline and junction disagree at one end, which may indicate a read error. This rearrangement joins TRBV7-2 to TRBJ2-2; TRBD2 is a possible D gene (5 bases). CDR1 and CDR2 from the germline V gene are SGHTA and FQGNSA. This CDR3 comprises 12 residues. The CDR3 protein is CASSVGAGELLF. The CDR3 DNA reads TGTGCCAGCAGCGTTGGCGCCGGGGAGCTGCTTTTT.

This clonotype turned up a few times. CDR3 loop: CASSPSLASSYEQYF. The CDR3 bases are TGCGCCAGCAGCCCAAGCCTCGCTAGCTCCTACGAGCAGTACTTC. This chain links TRBV4-1 with TRBJ2-7; D uncertain. The germline gives CDR1 MGHRA, CDR2 YSYEKL. The germline V and J ends were trimmed by 4 bases and 0 bases, with 13 bases remaining between them. CDR3 length: 15 residues.

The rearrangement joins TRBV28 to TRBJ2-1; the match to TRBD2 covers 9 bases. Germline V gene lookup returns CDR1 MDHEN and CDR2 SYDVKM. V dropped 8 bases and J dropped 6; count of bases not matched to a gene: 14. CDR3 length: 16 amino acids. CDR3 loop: CASEAISGRTVNEQFF. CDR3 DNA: TGTGCCAGCGAGGCGATTAGCGGGAGAACGGTCAATGAGCAGTTCTTC.

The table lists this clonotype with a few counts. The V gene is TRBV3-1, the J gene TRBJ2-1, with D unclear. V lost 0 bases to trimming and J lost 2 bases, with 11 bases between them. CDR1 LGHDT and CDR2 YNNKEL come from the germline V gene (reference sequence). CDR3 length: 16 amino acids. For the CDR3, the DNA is TGTGCCAGCAGCCAAGATGAGAGTAGCCCCTACAATGAGCAGTTCTTC. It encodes CASSQDESSPYNEQFF.

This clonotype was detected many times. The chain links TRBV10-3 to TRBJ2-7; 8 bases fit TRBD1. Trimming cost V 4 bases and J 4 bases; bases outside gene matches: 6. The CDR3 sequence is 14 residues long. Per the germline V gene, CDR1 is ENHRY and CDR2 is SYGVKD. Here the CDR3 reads CAISAGGGKYEQYF. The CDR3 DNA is TGTGCCATCAGTGCAGGGGGCGGGAAGTACGAGCAGTACTTC.